This passage covers 30 T cell receptor beta chains from one sample sequenced in a study of T cell responses to AZD1222 COVID-19 vaccine. TCRdb's table, derived via immunoSEQ multiplex PCR, lists solely in-frame clones and lacks some. The sample lists 100,000 to 130,000 clones; 90% to 95% were seen once. The specimen was peripheral blood, collected 28 days after the second AZD1222 dose. These receptors were taken from an adult who received the AZD1222 COVID-19 vaccine.

The V call is TRBV7-2, the J call TRBJ2-7; TRBD2 matches 16 bases. From germline, CDR1 is SGHTA and CDR2 FQGNSA. Trimming removed 5 bases from V and 7 bases from J; junction bases left unmatched: 11. CDR3 length: 17 amino acids. The CDR3 DNA reads TGTGCCAGCAGCCTACTGGGACTAGCGGGAGGGCCAATGGAGCAGTACTTC. Its protein is CASSLLGLAGGPMEQYF.

V and J are TRBV13 and TRBJ1-4; a weak D match, TRBD1 (6 bases). The length of the CDR3 is 19 residues. Germline CDR1 PRHDT, CDR2 FYEKMQ (reference sequence). V lost 3 bases and J 3 bases, leaving 23 bases between the germline ends. The CDR3 nucleotides are TGTGCCAGCAGCTTTCACCGGGACACCCTTGGAATTCCTAATGAAAAACTGTTTTTT. It is translated as CASSFHRDTLGIPNEKLFF.

The chain joins TRBV10-1 to TRBJ1-5; D perhaps matches TRBD1 (5 bases). The CDR3 is 14 residues long. Trimming removed 6 bases from V and 4 bases from J, with 13 bases in between. From germline, CDR1 is WNHNN and CDR2 SYGVQD (reference sequence). The CDR3 DNA sequence: TGCGCCAGCAGCTCCGGGGGAGAGAATCAGCCCCAGCATTTT. Its translation is CASSSGGENQPQHF.

The rearrangement links TRBV18 to TRBJ2-2; TRBD1 is a possible D gene (5 bases). Trimming cost V 6 bases and J 3 bases, with 8 bases left between them. The CDR3 has 13 residues. CDR1 and CDR2 (germline): KGHSH, LQKENI. Here the CDR3 DNA reads TGTGCCAGCTCTTCCAGGGACACCGGGGAGCTGTTTTTT. This encodes CASSSRDTGELFF.

A single count supports this clone. The chain has TRBV5-6 and TRBJ1-3; 8 positions agree with TRBD1. Looked up from germline, CDR1 is SGHDT and CDR2 is YYEEEE. The trim removed 4 bases at V and 4 bases at J, leaving 10 bases unmatched. The CDR3 runs 16 residues. CDR3 in DNA: TGTGCCAGCAGCCAGGGACAGGAGCCCTACGGAAACACCATATATTTT. It codes for CASSQGQEPYGNTIYF.

The chain joins TRBV7-2 to TRBJ1-2, with TRBD1 matching over 7 bases. The CDR3 totals 16 residues. Looked up from germline, CDR1 is SGHTA and CDR2 is FQGNSA. Unmatched junction bases numbered 9, after V lost 1 base and J lost 4 bases. CDR3 bases: TGTGCCAGCAGCTTAGACGGACAGGTGATAGGCTATGGCTACACCTTC. Protein sequence: CASSLDGQVIGYGYTF.

V is TRBV7-9 and J is TRBJ2-5; TRBD2 is a possible D gene (5 bases). V was shortened by 5 bases and J by 4 bases, with 11 bases between the two germline ends. Germline V CDR1 and CDR2: SEHNR, FQNEAQ (reference sequence). The length of the CDR3 is 13 residues. CDR3 in amino acids: CASSGGLRETQYF. The CDR3 nucleotides are TGTGCCAGCAGCGGCGGGCTCCGAGAGACCCAGTACTTC.

The chain joins TRBV5-6 to TRBJ2-1; 8 nucleotides line up with TRBD2. Germline CDR1 and CDR2: SGHDT and YYEEEE. The V and J ends lost 7 bases and 5 bases, in that order; junction bases with no gene match: 8. CDR3 length equals 14 residues. The CDR3 bases are TGTGCCAGCCGACCGGGAGGGCCACACAATGAGCAGTTCTTC. Its protein product is CASRPGGPHNEQFF.

The chain uses TRBV6-1 and TRBJ1-2; D gene unclear. Trimming took 2 bases from V and 4 from J, leaving 14 bases between them. The CDR3 totals 15 residues. Germline V lookup: CDR1 MNHNS, CDR2 SASEGT. CDR3 residues: CASSEFEDFTYGYTF. In nucleotides, the CDR3 is TGTGCCAGCAGTGAATTCGAGGATTTCACCTATGGCTACACCTTC.

J is TRBJ2-2 and V is TRBV19; TRBD2 matches at 7 bases. The V gene's germline CDR1 is LNHDA and CDR2 SQIVND (reference sequence). V was pared by 6 bases and J by 3 bases, with 10 bases of the junction left unmatched. CDR3 size: 16 residues. The CDR3: CASSRGSSGYTGELFF. DNA of the CDR3: TGTGCCAGTAGCCGCGGGAGTAGCGGATACACCGGGGAGCTGTTTTTT.

The chain combines TRBV29-1 with TRBJ1-2; D may be TRBD1 (6 bases). The CDR3 runs 12 residues. The germline V gene encodes CDR1 SQVTM and CDR2 ANQGSEA. V dropped 6 bases and J dropped 7 bases, with 15 bases sitting between them. The CDR3 here is CSVWTDWSGYTF. CDR3 nucleotides: TGCAGCGTCTGGACAGATTGGAGTGGCTACACCTTC.

V is TRBV18 and J is TRBJ1-2, with D tentatively TRBD1 (5 bases). Trimming cost V 3 bases and J 4 bases, with 9 bases left between them. CDR3 length equals 13 residues. Germline-derived CDR1 and CDR2 are KGHSH and LQKENI. For the CDR3, the DNA is TGTGCCAGCTCACCGGGGCTGAGCTATGGCTACACCTTC. Residues: CASSPGLSYGYTF.

This chain joins TRBV12-3 or TRBV12-4 and TRBJ2-7; unclear D gene. The germline V and J ends were trimmed by 6 bases and 3 bases, with 9 bases remaining between them. The CDR3 is made up of 12 amino acids. CDR3: CASSPFYYEQYF. The CDR3 DNA reads as TGTGCCAGCAGCCCCTTTTACTACGAGCAGTACTTC.

The chain uses TRBV18 and TRBJ2-7, with D uncertain. The CDR3 covers 12 residues. Between the trimmed V and J ends, which lost 3 bases and 6 bases, there was a span of 9 bases. Germline CDR1 is KGHSH and CDR2 is LQKENI. The CDR3 region is CASSPSIGEQYF. In DNA, the CDR3 is TGTGCCAGCTCACCTTCGATCGGCGAGCAGTACTTC.

This clone was found once. This rearrangement joins TRBV4-3 to TRBJ2-7; tentative D call: TRBD2 (6 bases). Between the trimmed V and J ends, which lost 2 bases and 5 bases, there was a span of 22 bases. The CDR3 contains 17 residues. CDR1 is LGHNA and CDR2 is YSLEER in the germline V gene. The CDR3 DNA follows: TGCGCCAGCAGCCAATGGGAGGTAACTCCACGTAGCCACGAGCAGTACTTC. This gives the protein CASSQWEVTPRSHEQYF.

The genes are TRBV3-1 (or the pseudogene TRBV3-2) and TRBJ1-2; weak D call: TRBD1 (5 bases). The CDR3 runs to 15 residues. The germline V gene has CDR1 LGHDT and CDR2 YNNKEL (reference sequence). Between the trimmed V and J ends, which lost 0 bases and 7 bases, there was a span of 15 bases. In nucleotides, the CDR3 is TGTGCCAGCAGCCAAGATAGATGGGGCTTGGGTGGCTACACCTTC. This sequence encodes CASSQDRWGLGGYTF.

This chain connects TRBV7-8 to TRBJ1-2, with D unclear. The V gene lost 5 bases and the J gene lost 3 bases, with 10 bases spanning the gap. CDR1 and CDR2 from the germline V gene are SGHVS and FQNEAQ. This CDR3 has 13 amino acids. Written as DNA, the CDR3 is TGTGCCAGCAGCCCGGGTAGAGACTATGGCTACACCTTC. Amino acid sequence: CASSPGRDYGYTF.

This chain joins TRBV7-7 and TRBJ2-3; 7 bases line up with TRBD1. Germline CDR1 is SSHAT and CDR2 is FNYEAQ (reference sequence). The CDR3 runs 13 residues. With V trimmed by 4 bases and J by 6 bases, 4 bases remained unmatched. The CDR3 sequence: CASSYTGDDTQYF. The DNA of the CDR3 is TGTGCCAGCAGCTATACAGGGGATGATACGCAGTATTTT.

The V and J genes are TRBV15 and TRBJ2-1; 7 bases line up with TRBD2. The CDR3 runs 14 residues. The germline V gene encodes CDR1 LNHNV and CDR2 YYDKDF (reference sequence). With V trimmed by 8 bases and J by 5 bases, 9 bases remained unmatched. Here the CDR3 reads CATRGLQFNNEQFF. CDR3 bases: TGTGCCACCCGGGGACTACAGTTTAACAATGAGCAGTTCTTC.

The V gene is TRBV19, the J gene TRBJ1-6, with D perhaps matching TRBD1 (6 bases). Germline V gene data show CDR1 as LNHDA and CDR2 as SQIVND (reference sequence). The ends were cut back, 5 bases at V and 6 bases at J, with 14 bases in the middle. There are 15 residues in the CDR3. The CDR3: CASSPFGGPNSPLHF. The CDR3 bases are TGTGCCAGTAGTCCCTTTGGGGGCCCTAATTCACCCCTCCACTTT.

Worth noting for this clone: Mismatch with germline at one junction end may stem from a read error. This chain links TRBV14 with TRBJ1-5; maybe TRBD1 (5 bases). The CDR3 runs 16 residues. The germline CDR1 and CDR2 sequences are SGHDN and FVKESK. This chain's CDR3 is CASSRKGPRSDQPQHF. The CDR3 DNA follows: TGTGCCAGCAGCCGGAAGGGGCCCCGTAGCGATCAGCCCCAGCATTTT.

Only a few counts were recorded for this clone. The rearrangement links TRBV6-1 to TRBJ1-5, with D maybe TRBD1 (5 bases). Trimming pared 3 bases from V and 6 bases from J, leaving 12 bases between. Per the germline V gene, CDR1 is MNHNS and CDR2 is SASEGT. The CDR3 is 14 residues long. CDR3 sequence: CASSEGAGVQPQHF. For the CDR3, the DNA is TGTGCCAGCAGTGAGGGTGCGGGGGTTCAGCCCCAGCATTTT.

J is TRBJ1-1 and V is TRBV9, with 7 bases that match TRBD1. The germline CDR1 and CDR2 sequences are SGDLS and YYNGEE. This CDR3 is 14 amino acids long. J was trimmed by 5 bases and V by 3 bases; bases with no gene match: 7. CDR3 coding DNA: TGTGCCAGCAGCGCCACAGGGGTGGGGACTGAAGCTTTCTTT. Protein product: CASSATGVGTEAFF.

This chain uses TRBV11-2 with TRBJ2-2; 9 bases are a match to TRBD2. In germline, CDR1 is SGHAT, CDR2 FQNNGV. Germline trimming cut 3 bases from V and 4 bases from J; bases unmatched to any gene: 6. CDR3 size: 16 residues. Written as DNA, the CDR3 is TGTGCCAGCAGCTTGAGTAGCGGGGGAGGCACCGGGGAGCTGTTTTTT. Translated, it gives CASSLSSGGGTGELFF.

The chain uses TRBV9 and TRBJ2-7; 12 bases are a match to TRBD2. The CDR3 has 14 residues. V lost 3 bases and J lost 3; bases outside the gene matches: 1. CDR1 and CDR2 from the germline V gene are SGDLS and YYNGEE. CDR3 protein: CASSATSGGYEQYF. The CDR3 bases are TGTGCCAGCAGCGCGACTAGCGGGGGCTACGAGCAGTACTTC.

Concerning this clone: This sample also contains other DNA sequences that code for the same CDR3. The genes are TRBV6-1 and TRBJ2-5, with 12 positions matching TRBD2. Germline V gene lookup returns CDR1 MNHNS and CDR2 SASEGT. The CDR3 is made up of 15 amino acids. After removal of 2 bases from V and 2 bases from J, the junction contained 0 bases not matched to a gene. The CDR3 coding sequence is TGTGCCAGCAGTGAACTAGCGGGAGGGCAAGAGACCCAGTACTTC. Its protein is CASSELAGGQETQYF.

V gene TRBV6-1 combines with J gene TRBJ1-6; D call uncertain. The V end lost 0 bases, the J end lost 10 bases, and 13 bases lay between the germline ends. Germline V gene data show CDR1 as MNHNS and CDR2 as SASEGT. This CDR3 region has 15 residues. CDR3 region: CASSEARILTSPLHF. The CDR3 bases are TGTGCCAGCAGTGAAGCCCGAATTCTAACCTCACCCCTCCACTTT.

The V gene is TRBV3-1 (or the pseudogene TRBV3-2), the J gene TRBJ1-2, with unresolved D. The CDR3 spans 16 residues. Germline CDR1 LGHDT, CDR2 YNNKEL (reference sequence). Trimming removed 1 base from V and 8 bases from J, with 20 bases in between. This CDR3 is CASSQGFQSNDKGYTF. The CDR3 DNA reads as TGTGCCAGCAGCCAAGGTTTCCAGAGCAATGACAAGGGCTACACCTTC.

The chain uses TRBV28 and TRBJ2-5; no clear D. The CDR3 is made up of 13 amino acids. Between the trimmed V and J ends, which lost 3 bases and 0 bases, there was a span of 5 bases. Germline lookup yields CDR1 MDHEN and CDR2 SYDVKM. CDR3 amino acids: CASSFPHQETQYF. The CDR3 DNA follows: TGTGCCAGCAGTTTCCCTCACCAAGAGACCCAGTACTTC.

This clone was recorded a few times. The rearrangement joins TRBV5-1 to TRBJ1-1; 9 nucleotides agree with TRBD1. The CDR3 has 17 residues. V shed 0 bases and J 0 bases; nucleotides not matched to a gene: 6. Germline lookup yields CDR1 SGHRS and CDR2 YFSETQ. The CDR3 DNA reads as TGCGCCAGCAGCTTGGTGCGGACAGGGGACATGAACACTGAAGCTTTCTTT. Residues: CASSLVRTGDMNTEAFF.